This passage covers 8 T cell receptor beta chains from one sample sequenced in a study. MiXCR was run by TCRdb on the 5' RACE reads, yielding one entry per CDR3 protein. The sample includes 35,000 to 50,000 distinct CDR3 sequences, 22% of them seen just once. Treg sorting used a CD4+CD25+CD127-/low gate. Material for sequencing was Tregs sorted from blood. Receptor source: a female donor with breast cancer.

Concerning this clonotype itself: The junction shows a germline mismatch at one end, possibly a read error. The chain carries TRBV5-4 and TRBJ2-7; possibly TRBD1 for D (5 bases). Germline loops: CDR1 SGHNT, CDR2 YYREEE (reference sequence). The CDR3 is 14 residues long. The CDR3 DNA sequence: TGTACCAGCAGCCTGACAGTCGGGCCCTACGAGCAGTACTTC. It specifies CTSSLTVGPYEQYF. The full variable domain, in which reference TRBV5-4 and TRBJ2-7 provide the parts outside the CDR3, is ETGVTQSPTHLIKTRGQQVTLRCSSQSGHNTVSWYQQALGQGPQFIFQYYREEENGRGNFPPRFSGLQFPNYSSELNVNALELDDSALYLCTSSLTVGPYEQYFGPGTRLTVT.

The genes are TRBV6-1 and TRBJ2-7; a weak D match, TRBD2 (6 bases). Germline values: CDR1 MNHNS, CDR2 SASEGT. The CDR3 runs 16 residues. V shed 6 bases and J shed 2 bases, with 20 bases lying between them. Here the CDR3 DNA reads TGTGCCAGCAGGGCAGAAAGTTACAGGACTACCTACGAGCAGTACTTC. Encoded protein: CASRAESYRTTYEQYF.

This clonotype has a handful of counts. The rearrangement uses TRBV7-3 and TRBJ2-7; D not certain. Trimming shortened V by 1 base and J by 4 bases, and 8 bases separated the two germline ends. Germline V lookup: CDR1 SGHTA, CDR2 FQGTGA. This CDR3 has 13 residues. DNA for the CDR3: TGTGCCAGCAGCTTAAATCCGACATACGAGCAGTACTTC. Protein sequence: CASSLNPTYEQYF. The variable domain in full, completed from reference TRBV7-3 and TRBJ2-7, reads GAGVSQTPSNKVTEKGKYVELRCDPISGHTALYWYRQSLGQGPEFLIYFQGTGAADDSGLPNDRFFAVRPEGSVSTLKIQRTERGDSAVYLCASSLNPTYEQYFGPGTRLTVT.

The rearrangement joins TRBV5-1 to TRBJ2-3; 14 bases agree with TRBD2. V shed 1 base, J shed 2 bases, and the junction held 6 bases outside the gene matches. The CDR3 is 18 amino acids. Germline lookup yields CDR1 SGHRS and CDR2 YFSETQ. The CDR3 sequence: CASSLKTSGRAYTDTQYF. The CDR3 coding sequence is TGCGCCAGCAGCTTGAAGACTAGCGGGAGGGCTTACACAGATACGCAGTATTTT.

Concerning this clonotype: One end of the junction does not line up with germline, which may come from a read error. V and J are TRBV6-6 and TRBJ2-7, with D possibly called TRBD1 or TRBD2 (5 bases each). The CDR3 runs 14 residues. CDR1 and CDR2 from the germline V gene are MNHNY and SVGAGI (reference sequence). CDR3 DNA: TGTACCAGCAGTTTGGGACCGGAGACGAGTGAGCAGTACTTC. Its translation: CTSSLGPETSEQYF.

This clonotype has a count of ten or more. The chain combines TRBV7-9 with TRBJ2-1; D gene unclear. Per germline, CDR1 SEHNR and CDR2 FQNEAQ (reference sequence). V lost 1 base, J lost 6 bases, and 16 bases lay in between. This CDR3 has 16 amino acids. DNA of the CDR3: TGTGCCAGCAGCTTAGGCGGCAGTTATATATTCAATGAGCAGTTCTTC. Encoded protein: CASSLGGSYIFNEQFF. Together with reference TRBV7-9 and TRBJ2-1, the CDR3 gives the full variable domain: DTGVSQNPRHKITKRGQNVTFRCDPISEHNRLYWYRQTLGQGPEFLTYFQNEAQLEKSRLLSDRFSAERPKGSFSTLEIQRTEQGDSAMYLCASSLGGSYIFNEQFFGPGTRLTVL.

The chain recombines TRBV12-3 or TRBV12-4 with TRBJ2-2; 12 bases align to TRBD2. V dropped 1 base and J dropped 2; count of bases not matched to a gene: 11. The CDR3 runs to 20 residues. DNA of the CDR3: TGTGCCAGCAGTTTAGTCTCCATACTAGCGGGGGGACCTAACACCGGGGAGCTGTTTTTT. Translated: CASSLVSILAGGPNTGELFF.

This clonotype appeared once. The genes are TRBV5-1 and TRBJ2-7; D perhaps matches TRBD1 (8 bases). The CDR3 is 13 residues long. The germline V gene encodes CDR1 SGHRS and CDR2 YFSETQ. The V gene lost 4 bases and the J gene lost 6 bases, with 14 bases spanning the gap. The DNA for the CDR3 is TGCGCCAGCAGCAAGGACAGGGAGGGCGAGCAGTACTTC. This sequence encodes CASSKDREGEQYF.